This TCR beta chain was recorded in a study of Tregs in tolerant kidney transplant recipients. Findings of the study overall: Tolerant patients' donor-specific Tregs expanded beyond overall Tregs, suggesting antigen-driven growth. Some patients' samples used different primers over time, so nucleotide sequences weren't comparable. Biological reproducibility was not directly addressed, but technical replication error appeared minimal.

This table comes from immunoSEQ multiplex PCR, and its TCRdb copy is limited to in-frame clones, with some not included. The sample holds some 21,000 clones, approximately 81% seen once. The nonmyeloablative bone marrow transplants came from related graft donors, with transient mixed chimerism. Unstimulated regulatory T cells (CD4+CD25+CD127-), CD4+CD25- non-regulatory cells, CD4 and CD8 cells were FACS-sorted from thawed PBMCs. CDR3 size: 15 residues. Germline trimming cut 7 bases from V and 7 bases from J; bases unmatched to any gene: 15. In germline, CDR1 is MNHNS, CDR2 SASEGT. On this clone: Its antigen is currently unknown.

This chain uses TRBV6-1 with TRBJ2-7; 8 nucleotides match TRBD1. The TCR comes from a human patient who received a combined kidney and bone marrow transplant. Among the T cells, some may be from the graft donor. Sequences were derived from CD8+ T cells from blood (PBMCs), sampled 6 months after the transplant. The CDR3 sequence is CASKHRQGKAGEQYF. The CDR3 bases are TGTGCCAGCAAACACCGACAGGGGAAAGCCGGGGAGCAGTACTTC.